The T cell receptor beta chain described here comes from a study of post-analysis software for immune sequencing data. This clonotype was detected only a few times. The antigen is unknown. The germline V gene has CDR1 SQVTM and CDR2 ANQGSEA. The CDR3 loop spans 15 amino acids. Regarding the study as a whole: Among a few TRBV segments more frequent in patients than controls were TRBV5-6, TRBV5-1 and TRBV20-1.

The TCR beta cDNA libraries contained unique molecular identifiers. TCRdb reanalysed the PCR reads using MiXCR and keeps one entry per CDR3 protein. This table has about 540,000 distinct CDR3 sequences, approximately 34% appearing once. What was sequenced was blood. The source is a girl aged 2 to 17 with multiple sclerosis. The rearrangement joins TRBV29-1 to TRBJ2-6; D gene uncertain. The DNA of the CDR3 is TGCAGTGAAGGCCCCCCCCGGTCTGGGGCCAACGTCCTGACTTTC. Amino acids: CSEGPPRSGANVLTF.